What follows are 24 T cell receptor beta chains derived from one specimen sequenced in a study of metastatic and nonmetastatic thyroid tumors. Thyroid surgery had not been preceded by any treatment in any patient. TCRdb used MiXCR to call clones anew from the PCR reads. Among about 48,000 clones listed, approximately 24% were seen once. Sequenced input: blood. Every receptor here comes from a male donor with papillary thyroid cancer or a benign thyroid nodule (not recorded which). Some clones in this sample may be carry-over from other donors' samples.

At least ten counts were recorded for this clone. This chain joins TRBV7-3 and TRBJ2-1; unclear D gene. Germline V gives CDR1 SGHTA, CDR2 FQGTGA. The CDR3 runs 13 residues. Trimming removed 5 bases from V and 6 bases from J, with 11 bases in between. The CDR3 nucleotides are TGTGCCAGCAGCCCCTATTACGGCAATGAGCAGTTCTTC. Translation gives CASSPYYGNEQFF.

By proportion, this clone is medium-sized. This chain uses TRBV19 with TRBJ2-2; the D is unclear. The V gene's germline CDR1 is LNHDA and CDR2 SQIVND (reference sequence). The V end was cut by 3 bases, the J end by 0 bases, with 5 bases between. This CDR3 contains 14 residues. The CDR3 DNA sequence: TGTGCCAGTAGTATTACCCCGAACACCGGGGAGCTGTTTTTT. It specifies CASSITPNTGELFF.

The gene calls are TRBV14 and TRBJ2-5; TRBD2 matches 8 bases. This CDR3 comprises 15 residues. The V segment lost 1 base and the J segment 2 bases; nucleotides outside the gene matches: 3. Germline V CDR1 and CDR2: SGHDN, FVKESK. This chain's CDR3 is CASSQAGGGQETQYF. Written as DNA, the CDR3 is TGTGCCAGCAGCCAAGCGGGCGGGGGGCAAGAGACCCAGTACTTC.

This clone was counted many times. Other DNA variants within this sample encode the same CDR3. The V call is TRBV6-1, the J call TRBJ2-2; 7 bases agree with TRBD2. The CDR3 sequence is 16 residues long. V trimming: 0 bases; J trimming: 0 bases; junction bases outside the gene matches: 1. The V gene's germline CDR1 is MNHNS and CDR2 SASEGT. The CDR3 DNA reads TGTGCCAGCAGTGAAGCGCGGGGGTCGAACACCGGGGAGCTGTTTTTT. Its protein product is CASSEARGSNTGELFF.

This clone showed up just a few times. The genes are TRBV28 and TRBJ1-2; no clear D. The CDR3 covers 13 residues. The V gene's germline CDR1 is MDHEN and CDR2 SYDVKM. Trimming removed 8 bases from V and 4 bases from J, with 14 bases in between. The CDR3 loop is CASEEGSSYGYTF. CDR3 nucleotides: TGTGCCAGCGAAGAGGGTAGTAGCTATGGCTACACCTTC.

Points on this clone: This clone may be a read error of a much larger clone one base away. CDR3 in amino acids: CARSAGHYEQYF. CDR3 DNA sequence: TGCGCCCGCAGCGCGGGACACTACGAGCAGTACTTC. This chain uses TRBV5-1 with TRBJ2-7; either TRBD1 or TRBD2 may fit D (6 bases each). CDR1 and CDR2 from the germline V gene are SGHRS and YFSETQ. The CDR3 contains 12 residues. Complete variable domain (other parts from reference TRBV5-1 and TRBJ2-7): KAGVTQTPRYLIKTRGQQVTLSCSPISGHRSVSWYQQTPGQGLQFLFEYFSETQRNKGNFPGRFSGRQFSNSRSEMNVSTLELGDSALYLCARSAGHYEQYFGPGTRLTVT.

At least ten counts were recorded for this clone. This chain joins TRBV11-2 and TRBJ1-3; D is ambiguous. The V end was cut by 4 bases, the J end by 6 bases, with 7 bases between. This CDR3 region has 12 residues. CDR1 SGHAT and CDR2 FQNNGV come from the germline V gene. CDR3 residues: CASSSGANTIYF. DNA for the CDR3: TGTGCCAGCAGCTCGGGAGCAAACACCATATATTTT.

The V call is TRBV7-3, the J call TRBJ2-2; D call uncertain. CDR3 length equals 14 residues. V lost 5 bases and J lost 0, with 7 bases in between. CDR1 is SGHTA and CDR2 is FQGTGA in the germline V gene. This CDR3 reads CASSKQTNTGELFF. CDR3 nucleotides: TGTGCCAGCAGCAAGCAGACGAACACCGGGGAGCTGTTTTTT.

J is TRBJ2-7 and V is TRBV6-1, with D possibly matching TRBD2 (5 bases). Trimming left V 7 bases short and J 6 bases short, with 19 bases between. This CDR3 has 14 amino acids. CDR1 is MNHNS and CDR2 is SASEGT in the germline V gene. CDR3 bases: TGTGCCAGCACCGGGAAAACAGCGCGAGTCGAGCAGTACTTC. It translates to CASTGKTARVEQYF.

The chain is built from TRBV7-8 and TRBJ2-3; weak D call: TRBD2 (6 bases). Germline CDR1 is SGHVS and CDR2 is FQNEAQ. This CDR3 has 12 amino acids. The V end was cut by 3 bases, the J end by 14 bases, with 15 bases between. CDR3 DNA: TGTGCCAGCAGCTTTGGAGGGTATGATTGGTATTTT. As protein: CASSFGGYDWYF.

This clone came up a few times. The junction and the germline gene differ at one end; a read error may be behind it. The chain combines TRBV6-5 with TRBJ1-5; no clear D gene. Germline V gene lookup returns CDR1 MNHEY and CDR2 SVGAGI. CDR3 length: 16 amino acids. The chain's CDR3 is CASSYPGGAGNQPHHF. DNA of the CDR3: TGTGCCAGCAGTTACCCAGGTGGCGCGGGCAATCAGCCCCATCATTTT.

This clone has a handful of counts. The rearrangement uses TRBV20-1 and TRBJ2-7; D is tentatively TRBD1 or TRBD2 (5 bases each). The CDR3 is 17 amino acids. Germline V gene data show CDR1 as DFQATT and CDR2 as SNEGSKA (reference sequence). The V end was cut by 6 bases, the J end by 1 base, with 25 bases between. CDR3 amino acids: CSAKLAPGPALSYEQYF. CDR3 sequence (DNA): TGCAGTGCCAAGCTCGCCCCGGGACCCGCGTTGTCCTACGAGCAGTACTTC.

This clone has a count of ten or more. The rearrangement links TRBV5-1 to TRBJ2-2, with D maybe TRBD1 (6 bases). The CDR3 sequence is 17 residues long. Between the trimmed V and J ends, which lost 4 bases and 2 bases, there was a span of 18 bases. Germline V gene sequence: CDR1 SGHRS, CDR2 YFSETQ. CDR3 sequence reads: CASSDPDSTINTGELFF. The CDR3 DNA is TGCGCCAGCAGCGATCCGGACAGTACGATCAACACCGGGGAGCTGTTTTTT.

This clone was detected many times. This CDR3 is CASSYSPDGAYEQYF. The CDR3 DNA sequence: TGTGCCAGCAGTTACTCCCCCGACGGAGCCTACGAGCAGTACTTC. The rearrangement joins TRBV6-6 to TRBJ2-7; no clear D gene. Germline loops: CDR1 MNHNY, CDR2 SVGAGI (reference sequence). V lost 0 bases and J lost 2, with 11 bases in between. The CDR3 spans 15 residues.

This clone came up a few times. V is TRBV28 and J is TRBJ1-6, with D possibly TRBD1 on 5 matching bases. This CDR3 is built from 16 residues. Germline V gene data show CDR1 as MDHEN and CDR2 as SYDVKM. V gave up 6 bases and J gave up 9 bases, with 21 bases separating them. For the CDR3, the DNA is TGTGCCAGCAGCTTTTCGGGACCCCCGTCAAGTTCACCCCTCCACTTT. Residues: CASSFSGPPSSSPLHF.

This chain uses TRBV5-8 with TRBJ1-2; D call uncertain. Germline V gives CDR1 SGHTS, CDR2 YDEGEE. The V gene lost 2 bases and the J gene lost 8 bases, with 7 bases spanning the gap. There are 11 residues in the CDR3. The CDR3 sequence is CASSFAQGYTF. CDR3 nucleotide sequence: TGTGCCAGCAGCTTTGCACAGGGCTACACCTTC.

This clone showed up many times. This chain links TRBV28 with TRBJ2-2, with 7 bases lining up with TRBD1. The CDR3 is made up of 16 amino acids. Trimming removed 6 bases from V and 6 bases from J; junction bases left unmatched: 13. CDR1 is MDHEN and CDR2 is SYDVKM in the germline V gene. CDR3 coding DNA: TGTGCCAGCAGCGCATATCCCGGGGACAGCCCCGGGGAGCTGTTTTTT. Translated: CASSAYPGDSPGELFF. The full variable domain, completed using reference TRBV28 and TRBJ2-2, is DVKVTQSSRYLVKRTGEKVFLECVQDMDHENMFWYRQDPGLGLRLIYFSYDVKMKEKGDIPEGYSVSREKKERFSLILESASTNQTSMYLCASSAYPGDSPGELFFGEGSRLTVL.

V is TRBV24-1 and J is TRBJ2-1, with 8 positions matching TRBD2. The CDR3 has 16 residues. With V trimmed by 12 bases and J by 4 bases, 16 bases remained unmatched. CDR1 is KGHDR, CDR2 SFDVKD, per germline. The CDR3 here is CAAAERECLFYNEQFF. The CDR3 bases are TGTGCCGCCGCCGAGCGGGAGTGCCTTTTTTACAATGAGCAGTTCTTC.

This clone was counted a single time. The rearrangement uses TRBV3-1 and TRBJ2-6, with TRBD1 matching over 7 bases. Germline lookup yields CDR1 LGHDT and CDR2 YNNKEL (reference sequence). The CDR3 is made up of 17 amino acids. The junction had 6 bases not matched to a gene; V was cut back by 4 bases and J by 0 bases. The CDR3 spells CASSPSDRRSGANVLTF. CDR3 DNA: TGTGCCAGCAGCCCCTCGGACAGGCGCTCTGGGGCCAACGTCCTGACTTTC.

In this sample, this clone turned up many times. This sequence joins TRBV11-2 and TRBJ1-6; D uncertain. The CDR3 has 13 residues. Trimming took off 5 bases at V and 4 bases at J, with 6 bases between the two ends. Germline V gene data show CDR1 as SGHAT and CDR2 as FQNNGV. The CDR3 DNA is TGTGCCAGCAGCCCGACATATAATTCACCCCTCCACTTT. This codes for CASSPTYNSPLHF.

This clone was observed many times. The rearrangement links TRBV11-1 to TRBJ2-6, with TRBD1 identical over 11 bases. Germline trimming cut 5 bases from V and 1 base from J; bases unmatched to any gene: 4. The CDR3 length is 17 residues. Germline CDR1 is SGHAT and CDR2 is FQDESV (reference sequence). CDR3 sequence (DNA): TGTGCCAGCAGCCGGGGACAGGGGGATTCTGGGGCCAACGTCCTGACTTTC. Protein sequence: CASSRGQGDSGANVLTF.

About this clone: Since a much larger clone is just one base distant, this may be a read error. The same CDR3 arises from other DNA sequences in this sample as well. This sequence joins TRBV10-1 and TRBJ2-2; D tentatively fits TRBD1 or TRBD2 (5 bases each). Germline V gives CDR1 WNHNN, CDR2 SYGVQD (reference sequence). This CDR3 spans 12 amino acids. CDR3 loop: CASSLGTGELFF. The DNA of the CDR3 is TGCGCCAGCAGTCTGGGGACCGGGGAGCTGTTTTTC.

The chain is built from TRBV6-1 and TRBJ1-1; D possibly corresponds to TRBD1 (6 bases). The CDR3 runs 13 residues. Germline V gives CDR1 MNHNS, CDR2 SASEGT. V was clipped by 5 bases and J by 7 bases, with 14 bases between them. In DNA form, the CDR3 reads TGTGCCAGCAGTCAACAGGGAGGGGTTGAAGCTTTCTTT. This sequence encodes CASSQQGGVEAFF.

This clone has at least ten counts. The CDR3 sequence: CASSDTTGGSPLHF. CDR3 nucleotide sequence: TGTGCCAGCAGCGACACGACAGGGGGATCACCCCTCCACTTT. The V call is TRBV9, the J call TRBJ1-6, with 9 bases that match TRBD1. CDR1 SGDLS and CDR2 YYNGEE come from the germline V gene. This CDR3 is 14 amino acids long. J gave up 10 bases and V 3 bases, and 5 bases lay outside the gene matches.